The 19 T cell receptor beta chains below come from one sample, sequenced in a study of cytomegalovirus exposure and HLA in healthy donors. 60 Vbeta and 13 Jbeta primers were used in PCR. Generated by immunoSEQ multiplex PCR, the TCRdb table keeps only in-frame clones and is missing some. The sample has about 130,000 clones, roughly 70% seen once. Sequencing was carried out using PBMCs. These receptors were collected from a man in his late teens or twenties in good health and CMV-seropositive.

The V gene is TRBV5-8, the J gene TRBJ1-5; 12 bases are shared with TRBD1. Germline CDR1 reads SGHTS; CDR2 reads YDEGEE. The V and J ends lost 3 bases and 2 bases, in that order; junction bases with no gene match: 9. This CDR3 region has 18 residues. CDR3: CASSSAYGTGGGNQPQHF. CDR3 nucleotides: TGTGCCAGCAGCTCGGCTTATGGGACAGGGGGCGGCAATCAGCCCCAGCATTTT.

The chain is built from TRBV11-3 and TRBJ2-3; TRBD2 is a possible D gene (5 bases). The length of the CDR3 is 15 residues. V was clipped by 4 bases and J by 0 bases, with 11 bases between them. Germline loops: CDR1 SGHNT, CDR2 YENEEA. The CDR3 DNA sequence: TGTGCCAGCAGCTCGGACTCCCCTAGCACAGATACGCAGTATTTT. Translated: CASSSDSPSTDTQYF. The whole variable domain, remainder taken from reference TRBV11-3 and TRBJ2-3, is EAGVVQSPRYKIIEKKQPVAFWCNPISGHNTLYWYLQNLGQGPELLIRYENEEAVDDSQLPKDRFSAERLKGVDSTLKIQPAELGDSAVYLCASSSDSPSTDTQYFGPGTRLTVL.

The gene calls are TRBV11-2 and TRBJ2-1; 8 bases line up with TRBD1. From germline, CDR1 is SGHAT and CDR2 FQNNGV. Germline trimming cut 3 bases from V and 6 bases from J; bases unmatched to any gene: 10. The CDR3 has 16 amino acids. The CDR3: CASSFSRTGIPNEQFF. In DNA, the CDR3 is TGTGCCAGCAGCTTTAGTAGGACAGGGATCCCCAATGAGCAGTTCTTC.

This rearrangement joins TRBV4-3 to TRBJ2-1; 15 bases align to TRBD2. Trimming at V came to 3 bases and at J to 7 bases, leaving 10 bases not matched to a gene. Looked up from germline, CDR1 is LGHNA and CDR2 is YSLEER. The CDR3 spans 18 residues. The CDR3 loop is CASSQGSPGLAGGNEQFF. The CDR3 region has the DNA TGCGCCAGCAGCCAGGGGTCGCCGGGACTAGCGGGAGGTAATGAGCAGTTCTTC.

J is TRBJ1-1 and V is TRBV6-5; no reliable D call. The V gene's germline CDR1 is MNHEY and CDR2 SVGAGI. The CDR3 spans 13 residues. Trimming shortened V by 6 bases and J by 1 base, and 9 bases separated the two germline ends. CDR3 sequence (DNA): TGTGCCAGCAGCCTGACGGGGAACACTGAAGCTTTCTTT. Translating gives CASSLTGNTEAFF.

This clone occurred once. This sequence joins TRBV19 and TRBJ2-7; tentatively, D is TRBD1 (5 bases). Trimming cost V 7 bases and J 4 bases, with 11 bases left between them. There are 12 residues in the CDR3. From germline, CDR1 is LNHDA and CDR2 SQIVND (reference sequence). The CDR3 nucleotides are TGTGCCAGTACCCCTCAGGGATACGAGCAGTACTTC. Protein sequence: CASTPQGYEQYF.

This chain uses TRBV18 with TRBJ2-5, with 13 bases aligning to TRBD2. CDR1 and CDR2 from the germline V gene are KGHSH and LQKENI. This CDR3 is built from 18 residues. V gave up 0 bases and J gave up 1 base; unmatched junction bases: 5. CDR3 loop: CASSPPGLAGVSQETQYF. CDR3 DNA sequence: TGTGCCAGCTCACCACCAGGACTAGCGGGAGTAAGCCAAGAGACCCAGTACTTC.

V usage is TRBV5-4 and J usage is TRBJ2-1; D might be TRBD2 (7 bases). The germline V and J ends were trimmed by 0 bases and 2 bases, with 9 bases remaining between them. Germline CDR1 SGHNT, CDR2 YYREEE (reference sequence). There are 15 residues in the CDR3. The CDR3 loop is CASSLGGGPYNEQFF. As DNA, the CDR3 is TGTGCCAGCAGCTTGGGGGGGGGCCCCTACAATGAGCAGTTCTTC.

The genes are TRBV7-9 and TRBJ2-3; 12 nucleotides align to TRBD2. The CDR3 totals 18 residues. Germline V gene data show CDR1 as SEHNR and CDR2 as FQNEAQ (reference sequence). V lost 0 bases, J lost 3 bases, and 7 bases stayed unmatched. This chain's CDR3 is CASSLAMTTSGRTDTQYF. The DNA of the CDR3 is TGTGCCAGCAGCTTAGCGATGACGACTAGCGGGAGAACAGATACGCAGTATTTT.

J is TRBJ1-6 and V is TRBV25-1; 9 nucleotides match TRBD1. V shed 4 bases, J shed 5 bases, and the junction held 6 bases outside the gene matches. The CDR3 spans 16 residues. The germline V gene has CDR1 MGHDK and CDR2 SYGVNS. CDR3 protein: CASSAHRGQDNSPLHF. The DNA for the CDR3 is TGTGCCAGCAGTGCACACAGGGGGCAGGATAATTCACCCCTCCACTTT.

The sample holds one count of this clone. This chain connects TRBV5-1 to TRBJ2-7; 11 nucleotides match TRBD2. Germline CDR1 SGHRS, CDR2 YFSETQ. The CDR3 covers 16 residues. The V and J ends lost 4 bases and 0 bases, in that order; junction bases with no gene match: 6. The CDR3, as DNA: TGCGCCAGCAGCCATGGACTAGCGGGCTTCTCCTACGAGCAGTACTTC. This translates into CASSHGLAGFSYEQYF.

The CDR3 protein is CASSLAFLNTEAFF. As DNA, the CDR3 is TGCGCCAGCAGCTTGGCTTTTTTGAACACTGAAGCTTTCTTT. The chain employs TRBV5-1 and TRBJ1-1; D remains unclear. Germline CDR1 and CDR2: SGHRS and YFSETQ. CDR3 size: 14 residues. Deletions cut 0 bases from V and 0 bases from J, with 6 bases between.

This clone was observed a handful of times. This sequence joins TRBV28 and TRBJ2-7, with D perhaps TRBD2 (5 bases). Germline assignment: CDR1 MDHEN and CDR2 SYDVKM. The CDR3 contains 17 residues. V gave up 6 bases and J gave up 4 bases, with 25 bases separating them. In nucleotides, the CDR3 is TGTGCCAGCAGGCCAACGAGGGAAGGCCTCAGGAGGTACGAGCAGTACTTC. Translated: CASRPTREGLRRYEQYF.

This chain connects TRBV6-5 to TRBJ2-1; 9 bases align to TRBD2. Germline CDR1 reads MNHEY; CDR2 reads SVGAGI. The CDR3 runs to 14 residues. V lost 4 bases to trimming and J lost 7 bases; unmatched junction nucleotides: 5. Written as DNA, the CDR3 is TGTGCCAGCAGTTTGGCGGGAGGGGATAATGAGCAGTTCTTC. Residues: CASSLAGGDNEQFF.

The V gene is TRBV6-1, the J gene TRBJ2-5; tentative D call: TRBD2 (6 bases). Germline V gene data show CDR1 as MNHNS and CDR2 as SASEGT. The CDR3 loop spans 15 amino acids. Trimming took off 5 bases at V and 0 bases at J, with 13 bases between the two ends. The CDR3 coding sequence is TGTGCCAGCAGTAAACCCCTAGCGTACCAAGAGACCCAGTACTTC. Its translation is CASSKPLAYQETQYF.

The J gene is TRBJ2-1, the V gene TRBV19; TRBD1 matches 8 bases. Germline values: CDR1 LNHDA, CDR2 SQIVND (reference sequence). V gave up 5 bases and J gave up 7 bases; unmatched junction bases: 7. The CDR3 is made up of 14 amino acids. The CDR3 DNA is TGTGCCAGTAGTTATCGGACAGGGACGAATGAGCAGTTCTTC. As protein: CASSYRTGTNEQFF.

The gene calls are TRBV7-2 and TRBJ1-1; D possibly corresponds to TRBD1 (5 bases). V lost 5 bases and J 2 bases, leaving 12 bases between the germline ends. Germline V lookup: CDR1 SGHTA, CDR2 FQGNSA. The CDR3 is 14 residues long. The CDR3 region is CASSVSQGNTEAFF. The CDR3 DNA sequence: TGTGCCAGCAGCGTCTCGCAGGGAAACACTGAAGCTTTCTTT.

The chain links TRBV28 to TRBJ2-5, with 7 bases lining up with TRBD2. The DNA end lines up better with TRBJ2-7; the J call may be wrong. The germline V gene has CDR1 MDHEN and CDR2 SYDVKM. CDR3 length: 14 residues. CDR3 DNA: TGTGCCAGCAGGGAAGCGGGGCAATCCTACGAGCAGTACTTC. As protein: CASREAGQSYEQYF.

The table lists this clone with a few counts. The chain recombines TRBV5-6 with TRBJ1-1, with D maybe TRBD1 (5 bases). Trimming stripped 3 bases from V and 11 bases from J, with 17 bases between. Germline lookup yields CDR1 SGHDT and CDR2 YYEEEE. The CDR3 length is 13 residues. The CDR3 DNA reads as TGTGCCAGCAGCTCGATAGCCTGGCGGGGGGCTTTCTTT. It translates to CASSSIAWRGAFF.